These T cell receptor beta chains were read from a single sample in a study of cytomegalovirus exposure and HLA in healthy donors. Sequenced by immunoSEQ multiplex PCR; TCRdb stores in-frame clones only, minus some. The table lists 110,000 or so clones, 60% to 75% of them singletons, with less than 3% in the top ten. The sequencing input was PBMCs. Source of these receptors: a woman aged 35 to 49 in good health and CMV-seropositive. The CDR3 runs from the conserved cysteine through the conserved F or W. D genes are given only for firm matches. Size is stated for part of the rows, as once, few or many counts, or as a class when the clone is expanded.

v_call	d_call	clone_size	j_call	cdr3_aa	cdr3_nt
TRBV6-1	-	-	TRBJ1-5	CASSRQDDQPQHF	TGTGCCAGCAGTCGACAGGACGATCAGCCCCAGCATTTT
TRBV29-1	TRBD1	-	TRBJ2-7	CRPPGQGDEQYF	TGCAGGCCTCCGGGACAGGGTGACGAGCAGTACTTC
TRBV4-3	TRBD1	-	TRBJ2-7	CASSQDRDRGLGEQYF	TGCGCCAGCAGCCAAGACCGGGACAGGGGCTTGGGTGAGCAGTACTTC
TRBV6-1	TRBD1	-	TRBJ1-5	CASSQTGQLNQPQHF	TGTGCCAGCAGTCAGACGGGACAGCTAAATCAGCCCCAGCATTTT
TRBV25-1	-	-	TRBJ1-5	CASSSGGKFCQPQHF	TGTGCCAGCTCTTCGGGGGGTAAGTTTTGTCAGCCCCAGCATTTT
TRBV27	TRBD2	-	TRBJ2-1	CASSFQREVYNEQFF	TGTGCCAGCAGTTTCCAGCGGGAGGTGTACAATGAGCAGTTCTTC
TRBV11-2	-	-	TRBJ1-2	CASSSLSYGYTF	TGTGCCAGCAGCTCTTTATCCTATGGCTACACCTTC
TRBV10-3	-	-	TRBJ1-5	CAISDQGGEDSQPQHF	TGTGCCATCAGTGACCAAGGGGGGGAGGACAGTCAGCCCCAGCATTTT
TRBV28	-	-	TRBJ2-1	CASRSDSNEQFF	TGTGCCAGCAGAAGCGACAGCAATGAGCAGTTCTTC
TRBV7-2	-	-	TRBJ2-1	CASSSGSYNEQFF	TGTGCCAGCAGCTCTGGGAGTTACAATGAGCAGTTCTTC
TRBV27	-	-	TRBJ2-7	CASSLKGVPGYEQYF	TGTGCCAGCAGTTTAAAAGGGGTACCAGGGTACGAGCAGTACTTC
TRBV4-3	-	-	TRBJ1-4	CASSQGTGTANEKLFF	TGCGCCAGCAGCCAAGGAACGGGGACTGCTAATGAAAAACTGTTTTTT
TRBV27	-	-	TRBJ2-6	CASSSWPGANVLTF	TGTGCCAGCAGTTCCTGGCCTGGGGCCAACGTCCTGACTTTC
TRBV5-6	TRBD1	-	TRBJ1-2	CASSSIPGTVGVGAYGYTF	TGTGCCAGCAGCAGCATACCCGGGACAGTTGGGGTAGGGGCATATGGCTACACCTTC
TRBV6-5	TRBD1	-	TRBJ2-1	CASSYQGQLLNEQFF	TGTGCCAGCAGTTACCAGGGACAGCTTCTCAATGAGCAGTTCTTC
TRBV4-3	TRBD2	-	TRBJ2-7	CASSQPGLEYEQYF	TGCGCCAGCAGCCAACCGGGACTAGAATACGAGCAGTACTTC
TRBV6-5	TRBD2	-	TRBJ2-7	CASSSQGSGRYEQYF	TGTGCCAGCAGCTCCCAGGGAAGCGGGAGATACGAGCAGTACTTC
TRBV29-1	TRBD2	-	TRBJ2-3	CSVEVGGADTQYF	TGCAGCGTTGAAGTCGGGGGGGCAGATACGCAGTATTTT
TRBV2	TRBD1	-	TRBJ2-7	CASTKTPGQGVNEQYF	TGTGCCAGCACCAAGACCCCGGGACAGGGGGTCAACGAGCAGTACTTC
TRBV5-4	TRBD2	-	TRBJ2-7	CASSLGLGREGGFYEQYF	TGTGCCAGCAGCTTGGGCCTTGGGCGGGAGGGGGGATTTTACGAGCAGTACTTC
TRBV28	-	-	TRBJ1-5	CATQTGPQPQHF	TGTGCCACCCAGACAGGTCCTCAGCCCCAGCATTTT
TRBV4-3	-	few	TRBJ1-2	CASSRQGSSGYTF	TGCGCCAGCAGCCGCCAGGGGAGCAGTGGCTACACCTTC
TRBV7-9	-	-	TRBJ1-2	CASSPTGGAYGYTF	TGTGCCAGCAGCCCAACGGGAGGGGCCTATGGCTACACCTTC
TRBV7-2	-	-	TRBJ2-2	CASSSYTGELFF	TGTGCCAGCAGCTCATACACCGGGGAGCTGTTTTTT
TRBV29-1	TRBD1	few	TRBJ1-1	CSARTGNTEAFF	TGCAGCGCAAGGACAGGGAACACTGAAGCTTTCTTT
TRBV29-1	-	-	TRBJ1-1	CSVERGLRAFF	TGCAGCGTTGAACGCGGGCTCCGGGCTTTCTTT
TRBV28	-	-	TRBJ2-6	CASTWSGGRPGANVLTF	TGTGCCAGCACCTGGTCCGGTGGGCGACCTGGGGCCAACGTCCTGACTTTC
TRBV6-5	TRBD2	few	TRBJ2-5	CASSPKGGDQETQYF	TGTGCCAGCAGTCCAAAGGGAGGGGACCAAGAGACCCAGTACTTC
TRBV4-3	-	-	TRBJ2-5	CASSQDLAQETQYF	TGCGCCAGCAGCCAAGACCTCGCTCAGGAGACCCAGTACTTC
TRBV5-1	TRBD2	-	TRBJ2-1	CASSAGLATDNEQFF	TGCGCCAGCAGCGCCGGACTAGCGACCGACAATGAGCAGTTCTTC
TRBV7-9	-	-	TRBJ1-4	CASSLERGSNEKLFF	TGTGCCAGCAGCTTAGAGAGGGGGAGTAATGAAAAACTGTTTTTT
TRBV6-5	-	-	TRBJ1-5	CASSYSGPHNQPQHF	TGTGCCAGCAGTTACTCGGGGCCGCACAATCAGCCCCAGCATTTT
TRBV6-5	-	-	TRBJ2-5	CASRVGGVRETQYF	TGTGCCAGCAGGGTAGGGGGGGTCAGAGAGACCCAGTACTTC
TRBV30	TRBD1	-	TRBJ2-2	CAWSVLEQGAGGELFF	TGTGCCTGGAGTGTACTGGAACAGGGGGCTGGCGGGGAGCTGTTTTTT
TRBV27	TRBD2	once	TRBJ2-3	CASSLLGGKDTQYF	TGTGCCAGCAGTTTATTGGGGGGGAAAGATACGCAGTATTTT
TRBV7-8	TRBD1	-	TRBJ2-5	CASSWGQGGETQYF	TGTGCCAGCAGCTGGGGACAGGGCGGAGAGACCCAGTACTTC
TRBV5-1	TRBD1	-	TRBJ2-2	CASRMAGGANTGELFF	TGCGCCAGCAGGATGGCAGGGGGCGCGAACACCGGGGAGCTGTTTTTT
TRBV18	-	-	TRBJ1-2	CASSEGANYGYTF	TGTGCCAGCTCAGAGGGGGCTAACTATGGCTACACCTTC
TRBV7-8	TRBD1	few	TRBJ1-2	CASSSEDRGIGGYTF	TGTGCCAGCAGCTCGGAGGACAGGGGGATTGGTGGCTACACCTTC
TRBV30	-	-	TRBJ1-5	CAWNYWGRNQPQHF	TGTGCCTGGAACTACTGGGGGCGTAATCAGCCCCAGCATTTT
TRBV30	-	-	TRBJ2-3	CAWSVLGSSTDAQYF	TGTGCCTGGAGTGTACTCGGTTCCTCCACAGATGCGCAGTATTTT
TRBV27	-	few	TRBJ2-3	CASSLSSGYTQYF	TGTGCCAGCAGTTTATCATCGGGATATACGCAGTATTTT
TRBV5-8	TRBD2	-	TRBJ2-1	CASSFKGASGINEQFF	TGTGCCAGCAGCTTTAAGGGAGCTAGCGGGATTAATGAGCAGTTCTTC
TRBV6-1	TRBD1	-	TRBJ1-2	CASSETGPWGYTF	TGTGCCAGCAGTGAGACAGGGCCGTGGGGCTACACCTTC
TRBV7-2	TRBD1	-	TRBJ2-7	CASSPGTATEQYF	TGTGCCAGCAGCCCTGGGACAGCAACCGAGCAGTACTTC
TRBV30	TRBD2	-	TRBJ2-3	CAWRLAGGPNTQYF	TGTGCCTGGCGACTAGCGGGAGGGCCAAATACGCAGTATTTT
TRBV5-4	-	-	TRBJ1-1	CASSLTFTGGTEAFF	TGTGCCAGCAGCCTAACTTTTACGGGTGGCACTGAAGCTTTCTTT
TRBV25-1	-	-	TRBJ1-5	CASSAGVNQPQHF	TGTGCCAGCAGTGCCGGGGTCAATCAGCCCCAGCATTTT
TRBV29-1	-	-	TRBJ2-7	CSVEDRDFGYEQYF	TGCAGCGTTGAAGATAGGGACTTCGGGTACGAGCAGTACTTC
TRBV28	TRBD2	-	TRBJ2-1	CASSLTSGSSSYNEQFF	TGTGCCAGCAGTTTAACTAGCGGTTCGAGCTCCTACAATGAGCAGTTCTTC
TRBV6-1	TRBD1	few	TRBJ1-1	CASSETGGGTEAFF	TGTGCCAGCAGTGAAACAGGGGGCGGAACTGAAGCTTTCTTT
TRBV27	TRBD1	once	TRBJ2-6	CASSARTGAGANVLTF	TGTGCCAGCAGCGCCCGAACAGGGGCCGGGGCCAACGTCCTGACTTTC
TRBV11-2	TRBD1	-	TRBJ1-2	CASSLWDSPTARTF	TGTGCCAGCAGCTTATGGGACAGCCCCACCGCTAGGACCTTC